This TCR beta chain appears in the sequencing data of a study of T-cell reconstitution after alpha-beta-depleted transplantation in children. Points from the study as a whole: Elevated TCRbeta diversity at day 60 was traced, in some patients, to surviving recipient T cells and thymic progenitors. Reportedly, roughly two months post-transplant, alpha-beta T cells arose from several hundred expanded graft clones. T-cell numbers and diversity one year post-transplant derived largely from freshly generated T cells.

Unique molecular identifiers were incorporated when the TCRbeta library was constructed. TCRdb re-derived calls from the PCR reads in MiXCR, one entry per CDR3 protein. The data hold 500,000 to 600,000 distinct CDR3 sequences, with 25% to 30% observed a single time. This clonotype has only a few counts. Its antigen is still unknown. This TCR came from a boy under two years old with Wiskott-Aldrich syndrome, due to receive a stem cell transplant. Sequencing used PBMCs, obtained before TCRalphabeta/CD19-depleted stem cell transplant.

CDR3 loop: CSARTSGSSYEQYF. CDR3 bases: TGCAGTGCCCGTACTAGCGGTAGCTCCTACGAGCAGTACTTC. The V and J genes are TRBV20-1 and TRBJ2-7, with 8 bases aligning to TRBD2. V lost 6 bases to trimming and J lost 0 bases; unmatched junction nucleotides: 7. Germline CDR1 and CDR2: DFQATT and SNEGSKA (reference sequence). CDR3 size: 14 residues.